The clone carrying this TCR beta chain turned up a few times. Its specificity is unknown. This entry is derived from a study of beta chain features in type 1 diabetes. Study observations and caveats: VDJ junctions in type 1 diabetes patients carried more deletions and fewer insertions.

Sequencing targeted expressed TCRB transcripts, as all isolated RNA had been reverse transcribed. TCRdb's table, derived via immunoSEQ multiplex PCR, lists solely in-frame clones and lacks some. The table has roughly 300,000 clones, roughly 8% seen once; the top ten hold around 0.45%. Central memory, naive, regulatory and stem cell-like memory CD4+ cells were sorted by CD45RO/CCR7/CD25/CD127/CD95/CD27. Germline CDR1 and CDR2: SGHAT and FQNNGV. The CDR3 is made up of 13 amino acids. The germline V and J ends were trimmed by 2 bases and 6 bases, with 7 bases remaining between them. The sequencing sample was made of central memory CD4+ T cells from blood. This clonotype was obtained from a woman aged 18-29 years in good health. The chain couples TRBV11-2 to TRBJ1-4, with D perhaps matching TRBD1 (5 bases). In nucleotides, the CDR3 is TGTGCCAGCAGCTTAAGCAGGGATGAAAAACTGTTTTTT. Its translation: CASSLSRDEKLFF.